Listed below are T cell receptor beta chains from one sample, sequenced in a study of blood T cell repertoires in COVID-19. Measured with immunoSEQ multiplex PCR; TCRdb has only the in-frame clones, and not every one. The table lists 200,000 to 250,000 clones, 85% to 90% of them singletons. What was sequenced was peripheral blood. The receptor set was obtained from a woman aged 55-70 years with acute or convalescent COVID-19. Both conserved end residues are part of each CDR3. The D gene is left open where the match is weak. Some rows mark clone size as missing; the rest say once, few, many or name a class of expanded clone.

abundance	j_gene	v_gene	d_gene	CDR3nt	CDR3aa
-	TRBJ2-7	TRBV19	TRBD2	TGTGCCAGTAGTATGTCAGCGGGGCACTCCTACGAGCAGTACTTC	CASSMSAGHSYEQYF
-	TRBJ2-5	TRBV19	-	TGTGCCAGTAGTTACCAGCAGACAGTTGGGACCCAGTACTTC	CASSYQQTVGTQYF
-	TRBJ1-5	TRBV28	TRBD1	TGTGCCAGCAGTTTACTGGGCAGGGGGCGCGGTAATAGCAATCAGCCCCAGCATTTT	CASSLLGRGRGNSNQPQHF
-	TRBJ1-4	TRBV2	-	TGTGCCAGCAGTGACCCCCCCCGACAGGCAACTAATGAAAAACTGTTTTTT	CASSDPPRQATNEKLFF
-	TRBJ2-2	TRBV5-1	-	TGCGCCAGCAGCTTGGGGGCGGCTAGCTTTGTCACCGGGGAGCTGTTTTTT	CASSLGAASFVTGELFF
-	TRBJ2-5	TRBV7-8	TRBD2	TGTGCCAGCAGCTTCGCGCCGGGACTAGCGGGGGCTAATCAAGAGACCCAGTACTTC	CASSFAPGLAGANQETQYF
-	TRBJ2-5	TRBV19	-	TGTGCCAGTAGTGCCACTAGCTCATGGGGAGAGACCCAGTACTTC	CASSATSSWGETQYF
-	TRBJ2-1	TRBV18	TRBD1	TGTGCCAGCTCACGGCAGGGGGCGGTTGACAATGAGCAGTTCTTC	CASSRQGAVDNEQFF
-	TRBJ2-5	TRBV6-5	TRBD2	TGTGCCAGCATGACGACTAGCGGGGAAGTGGCCCAGTACTTC	CASMTTSGEVAQYF
-	TRBJ2-1	TRBV7-9	TRBD1	TGTGCCAGCAGCTTAGGCGACAGGGCTCTCTATGAGCAGTTCTTC	CASSLGDRALYEQFF
-	TRBJ1-1	TRBV6-5	-	TGTGCCAGCAGCCGGGGGACGACTAACCCTGAAGCTTTCTTT	CASSRGTTNPEAFF
-	TRBJ2-1	TRBV24-1	-	TGTGCCACCAGTGATACAAGCCGCGGCAATGAGCAGTTCTTC	CATSDTSRGNEQFF
-	TRBJ1-4	TRBV19	-	TGTGCCAGCTCACGGAACGGAGCTAATGAAAAACTGTTTTTT	CASSRNGANEKLFF
-	TRBJ2-1	TRBV11-3	TRBD1	TGTGCCAGCAGCTCTCGACAGGGTCAGTACAATGAGCAGTTCTTC	CASSSRQGQYNEQFF
-	TRBJ2-5	TRBV21-1	-	TGTGCCAGCAGCAAAAGAGGCCCTAGCGGGGGGTGGGAGACCCAGTACTTC	CASSKRGPSGGWETQYF
-	TRBJ1-5	TRBV21-1	-	TGTGCCAGCAGCAAAGTAATAAGCGGGGACAGGGGACTGGATCAGCCCCAGCATTTT	CASSKVISGDRGLDQPQHF
-	TRBJ2-1	TRBV3-1/TRBV3-2	-	TGTGCCAGCAGCCATACACTTCTAGAATTGTCCTACAATGAGCAGTTCTTC	CASSHTLLELSYNEQFF
-	TRBJ2-3	TRBV6-2/TRBV6-3	-	TGTGCCAGCAGTTACGCGGGTAATACGCAGTATTTT	CASSYAGNTQYF
-	TRBJ2-3	TRBV29-1	-	TGCAGCGCAACTTCTAGCACAGATACGCAGTATTTT	CSATSSTDTQYF
-	TRBJ2-1	TRBV5-1	TRBD2	TGCGCCAGCAGCTTGGAAGGGACTACAAACAATGAGCAGTTCTTC	CASSLEGTTNNEQFF
-	TRBJ1-2	TRBV30	TRBD1	TGTGCCTGGAGTGTACGACAGGGGGGTTATGGCTACACCTTC	CAWSVRQGGYGYTF
-	TRBJ2-1	TRBV27	TRBD2	TGTGCCAGCAGTTCACAAATACTAGCGGGAGTGTTCAATGAGCAGTTCTTC	CASSSQILAGVFNEQFF
-	TRBJ1-2	TRBV5-1	TRBD1	TGCGCCAGCAGCTTGGGCCCGCAGGGGGACTATGGCTACACCTTC	CASSLGPQGDYGYTF
once	TRBJ1-5	TRBV28	-	TGTGCCAGCTCAGTTTCTCTAGGCGGTAGCAATCAGCCCCAGCATTTT	CASSVSLGGSNQPQHF
-	TRBJ1-3	TRBV5-4	TRBD1	TGTGCCAGCAGCTCACACGGACAGGGAGGAAACACCATATATTTT	CASSSHGQGGNTIYF
-	TRBJ1-1	TRBV5-6	TRBD1	TGTGCCAGCAGACATGGAACCGGGACAGGGGCCACTGAAGCTTTCTTT	CASRHGTGTGATEAFF
-	TRBJ2-1	TRBV28	TRBD2	TGTGCCAGCAGCGGAAGCGGGAGTGACAATGAGCAGTTCTTC	CASSGSGSDNEQFF
-	TRBJ1-3	TRBV25-1	TRBD1	TGTGCCAGCAGTCGACAGGGAACCTCTGGAAACACCATATATTTT	CASSRQGTSGNTIYF
-	TRBJ1-2	TRBV20-1	TRBD1	TGCAGTGCTAGTTTGGCGGGACAGGAAAACTATGGCTACACCTTC	CSASLAGQENYGYTF
-	TRBJ2-7	TRBV24-1	-	TGTGCCACCAGCCCAGGGTCGAACTCCTACGAGCAGTACTTC	CATSPGSNSYEQYF
-	TRBJ2-6	TRBV27	-	TGTGCCAGCAGCCTGGAGGGGATGGGCTCTGGGGCCAACGTCCTGACTTTC	CASSLEGMGSGANVLTF
-	TRBJ2-3	TRBV18	-	TGTGCCAGCTCACCAATTAGCGGCACAGATACGCAGTATTTT	CASSPISGTDTQYF
-	TRBJ2-1	TRBV10-2	-	TGCGCCAGCAGCGTGTCTGAGGTGGTGTACAATGAGCAGTTCTTC	CASSVSEVVYNEQFF
-	TRBJ1-5	TRBV6-5	-	TGTGCCAGCAGTCAGGGCAATCAGCCCCAGCATTTT	CASSQGNQPQHF
once	TRBJ1-2	TRBV28	-	TGTGCCAGCAAAAATCAGGGGATTGATGGCTACACCTTC	CASKNQGIDGYTF
few	TRBJ2-1	TRBV7-2	TRBD2	TGTGCCAGCAGCTTAGAAGGGACTAGCGGGAGGTATTACAATGAGCAGTTCTTC	CASSLEGTSGRYYNEQFF
-	TRBJ1-5	TRBV7-9	-	TGTGCCAGCAGCTTTGAGGGCACCTCGGCTCAGCCCCAGCATTTT	CASSFEGTSAQPQHF
-	TRBJ2-6	TRBV4-1	TRBD2	TGCGCCAGCAGCCAAGATCCGGGGGGTGGCGGGGCCAACGTCCTGACTTTC	CASSQDPGGGGANVLTF
-	TRBJ1-6	TRBV11-1	-	TGTGCCAGCAGCTTAGACGCCCCTATGGATTCACCCCTCCACTTT	CASSLDAPMDSPLHF
-	TRBJ1-1	TRBV28	-	TGTGCCAGCAGTTTAATCCGGGGGGGCACTGAAGCTTTCTTT	CASSLIRGGTEAFF
-	TRBJ1-6	TRBV28	-	TGTGCCAGCAGCCCCGACAGGTATAATTCACCCCTCCACTTT	CASSPDRYNSPLHF
-	TRBJ2-2	TRBV9	TRBD2	TGTGCCAGCAGCGTATTCGGCGGGGGGGCAACCGGGGAGCTGTTTTTT	CASSVFGGGATGELFF
-	TRBJ2-7	TRBV7-9	TRBD1	TGTGCCAGCACCCCGCCCGGGACAGGGGAATTGGAGCAGTACTTC	CASTPPGTGELEQYF
-	TRBJ1-4	TRBV6-6	TRBD1	TGTGCCAGCAGTGGCCGACAGGGGGCTACTAATGAAAAACTGTTTTTT	CASSGRQGATNEKLFF
-	TRBJ2-3	TRBV7-9	-	TGTGCCAGCAGTATCCCCCCGGGCACAGATACGCAGTATTTT	CASSIPPGTDTQYF
-	TRBJ2-1	TRBV29-1	-	TGCAGCGTTAGTTTTGGGGGGACTGGAGACAATGAGCAGTTCTTC	CSVSFGGTGDNEQFF
-	TRBJ2-1	TRBV27	TRBD2	TGTGCCAGCATTGCGTTTGCGGGAGGGTATAATGAGCAGTTCTTC	CASIAFAGGYNEQFF
-	TRBJ2-1	TRBV3-1/TRBV3-2	-	TGTGCCAGCAGCCGTCGCTCAGTAGGAGCGAAGAATGAGCAGTTCTTC	CASSRRSVGAKNEQFF
-	TRBJ2-3	TRBV11-2	-	TGTGCCAGCAGCCGCTCACAGGGCGCGCAGTATTTT	CASSRSQGAQYF
-	TRBJ1-1	TRBV6-6	-	TGTGCCAGCAGTTCGCAGGGGTCCATGAACACTGAAGCTTTCTTT	CASSSQGSMNTEAFF
-	TRBJ2-3	TRBV7-6	TRBD1	TGTGCCAGCAGCTTATTCGGACAGGCTTACACAGATACGCAGTATTTT	CASSLFGQAYTDTQYF
-	TRBJ1-1	TRBV29-1	-	TGCAGCGTTGACAGGGTCCCTGAAGCTTTCTTT	CSVDRVPEAFF
-	TRBJ1-1	TRBV27	TRBD1	TGTGCCAGCATCCAAGTCACCTCAGGACAGGGCGGGGCTGAAGCTTTCTTT	CASIQVTSGQGGAEAFF
-	TRBJ2-7	TRBV6-5	TRBD1	TGTGCCAGCAGTTCCGGGACAGGGAACTCCTACGAGCAGTACTTC	CASSSGTGNSYEQYF
once	TRBJ1-1	TRBV18	TRBD1	TGTGCCAGCTCACGGCGACAGGGTAAGAACACTGAAGCTTTCTTT	CASSRRQGKNTEAFF